Listed here is a single T cell receptor (beta chain). Its antigen is currently unknown. This specimen comes from a study of T cells after yellow fever vaccination. Study as a whole: Those fractions that held only low numbers of cells were prepared using the SMART-Seq v4 Ultra Low Input RNA kit.

Study observations and caveats: Post-booster reappearance was seen for most primary-vaccination clones (just over 95% CD4, roughly 88% CD8). Researchers report a weaker secondary response that nonetheless peaked faster, day 5 versus 15. A small proportion of clonotypes was detected in both the CD4 and CD8 compartments.

TCRdb recomputed calls from the 5' RACE reads with MiXCR, one row per CDR3 protein. In the table there are more than 450,000 distinct CDR3 sequences, about a fifth of which are singletons. The starting material was PBMCs, obtained approximately 22 days after the first yellow fever vaccination. This TCR derives from a young man who received the YFV17D yellow fever vaccine.

The CDR3 DNA is TGTGCCAGCAGACCCGGGACAGGGAGAGATACGCAGTATTTT. Amino acids: CASRPGTGRDTQYF. This rearrangement joins TRBV27 to TRBJ2-3, with 9 bases aligning to TRBD1. The CDR3 spans 14 residues. The V segment lost 6 bases and the J segment 5 bases; nucleotides outside the gene matches: 6. Looked up from germline, CDR1 is MNHEY and CDR2 is SMNVEV (reference sequence).